This T cell receptor (beta chain) was observed in a study of blood T cell repertoires in COVID-19. Generated by immunoSEQ multiplex PCR, the TCRdb table keeps only in-frame clones and is missing some. Of tens of thousands of clones in the sample, 85% to 90% were seen once. This CDR3 has 15 residues. The V and J ends lost 2 bases and 8 bases, in that order; junction bases with no gene match: 12. From germline, CDR1 is GTSNPN and CDR2 SVGIG (reference sequence). The sequence was collected from a human donor with active COVID-19. The donor label of this sample is uncertain. Specimen: peripheral blood. The chain combines TRBV30 with TRBJ2-4; 7 bases are shared with TRBD2. The CDR3 spells CAWSILGGTGDIQYF. CDR3 DNA: TGTGCCTGGAGTATACTGGGGGGGACTGGTGACATTCAGTACTTC.